Reported below is one TCR beta chain. Its target is not known. The data belong to a study of beta chain features in type 1 diabetes. General study findings and limits: TCRB CDR3s from Type 1 diabetes patients were moderately but significantly shorter in all four CD4+ subsets. Type 1 diabetes patients showed fewer insertions and more deletions at VDJ junctions.

Expressed TCRB transcripts were sequenced because the entire RNA isolate underwent reverse transcription. Profiled with immunoSEQ multiplex PCR; TCRdb holds only in-frame clones, not every one. The table includes over 600,000 clones, roughly 12% detected once. V was cut by 0 bases and J by 2 bases, with 22 bases left in between. CDR3 length equals 19 residues. Germline V gene sequence: CDR1 LGHNA, CDR2 YNFKEQ. The TCR originated in a man aged 25-45 years with type 1 diabetes. This chain links TRBV4-2 with TRBJ1-2; maybe TRBD1 (5 bases). Sequencing was performed on naive CD4+ T cells from blood. Here the CDR3 reads CASSQDQRGVIGTNYGYTF. CDR3 nucleotide sequence: TGTGCCAGCAGCCAAGATCAGAGAGGAGTGATAGGGACCAACTATGGCTACACCTTC.